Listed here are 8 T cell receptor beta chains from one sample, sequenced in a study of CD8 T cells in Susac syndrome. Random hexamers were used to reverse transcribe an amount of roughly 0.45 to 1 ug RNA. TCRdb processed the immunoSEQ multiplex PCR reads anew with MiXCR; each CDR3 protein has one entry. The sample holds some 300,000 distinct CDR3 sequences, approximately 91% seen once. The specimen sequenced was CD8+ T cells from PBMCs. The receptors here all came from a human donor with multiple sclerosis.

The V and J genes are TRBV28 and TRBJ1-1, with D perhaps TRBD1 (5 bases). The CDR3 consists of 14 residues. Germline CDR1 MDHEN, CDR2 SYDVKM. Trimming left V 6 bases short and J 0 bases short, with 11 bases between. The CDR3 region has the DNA TGTGCCAGCAGGGGGACGGTTATGAACACTGAAGCTTTCTTT. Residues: CASRGTVMNTEAFF. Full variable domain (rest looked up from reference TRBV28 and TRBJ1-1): DVKVTQSSRYLVKRTGEKVFLECVQDMDHENMFWYRQDPGLGLRLIYFSYDVKMKEKGDIPEGYSVSREKKERFSLILESASTNQTSMYLCASRGTVMNTEAFFGQGTRLTVV.

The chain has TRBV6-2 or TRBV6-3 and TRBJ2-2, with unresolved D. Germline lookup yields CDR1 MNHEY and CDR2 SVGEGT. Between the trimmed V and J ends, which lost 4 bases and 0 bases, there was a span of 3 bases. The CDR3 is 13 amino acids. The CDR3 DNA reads TGTGCCAGCAGTTGGACGAACACCGGGGAGCTGTTTTTT. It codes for CASSWTNTGELFF.

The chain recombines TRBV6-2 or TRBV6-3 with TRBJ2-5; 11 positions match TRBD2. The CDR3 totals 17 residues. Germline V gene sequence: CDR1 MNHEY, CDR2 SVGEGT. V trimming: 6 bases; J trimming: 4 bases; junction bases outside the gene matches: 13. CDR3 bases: TGTGCCAGCAGCTCTACGGTACTAGCGGGAGCAGGAGAGACCCAGTACTTC. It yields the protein CASSSTVLAGAGETQYF.

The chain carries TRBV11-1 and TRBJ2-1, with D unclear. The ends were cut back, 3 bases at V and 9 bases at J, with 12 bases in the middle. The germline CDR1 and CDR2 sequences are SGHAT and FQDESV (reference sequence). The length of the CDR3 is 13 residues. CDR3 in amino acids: CASSLMPAREQFF. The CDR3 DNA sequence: TGTGCCAGCAGCTTGATGCCCGCACGTGAGCAGTTCTTC.

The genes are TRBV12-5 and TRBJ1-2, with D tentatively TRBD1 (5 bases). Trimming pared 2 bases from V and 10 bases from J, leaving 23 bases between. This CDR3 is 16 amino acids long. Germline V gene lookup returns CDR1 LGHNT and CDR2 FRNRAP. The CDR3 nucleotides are TGTGCTAGTGGTTTGACCCTCAGGCCCTCGACAGCAGTCTACACCTTC. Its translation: CASGLTLRPSTAVYTF. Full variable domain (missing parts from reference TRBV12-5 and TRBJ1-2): DARVTQTPRHKVTEMGQEVTMRCQPILGHNTVFWYRQTMMQGLELLAYFRNRAPLDDSGMPKDRFSAEMPDATLATLKIQPSEPRDSAVYFCASGLTLRPSTAVYTFGSGTRLTVV.

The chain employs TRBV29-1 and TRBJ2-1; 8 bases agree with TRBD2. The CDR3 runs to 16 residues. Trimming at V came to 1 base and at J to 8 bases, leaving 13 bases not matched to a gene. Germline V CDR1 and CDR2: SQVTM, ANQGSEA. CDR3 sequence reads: CSVEGSTGGAKDEQFF. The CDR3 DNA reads TGCAGCGTTGAAGGGTCTACGGGGGGGGCCAAGGATGAGCAGTTCTTC.

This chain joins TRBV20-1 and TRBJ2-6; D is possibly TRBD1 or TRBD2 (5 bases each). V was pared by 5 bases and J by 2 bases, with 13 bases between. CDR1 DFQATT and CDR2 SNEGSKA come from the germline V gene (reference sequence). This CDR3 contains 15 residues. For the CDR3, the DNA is TGCAGTGCTCACCGGAGAGGGGCTGGGGCCAACGTCCTGACTTTC. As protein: CSAHRRGAGANVLTF.

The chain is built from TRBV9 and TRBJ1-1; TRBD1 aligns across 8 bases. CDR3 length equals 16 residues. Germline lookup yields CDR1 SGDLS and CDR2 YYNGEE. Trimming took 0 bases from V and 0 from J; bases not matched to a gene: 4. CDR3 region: CASSVAAGGLNTEAFF. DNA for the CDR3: TGTGCCAGCAGCGTAGCGGCAGGGGGCTTGAACACTGAAGCTTTCTTT.